This entry lists 30 T cell receptor beta chains sequenced from one sample in a study of T cells in Graves' hyperthyroidism and ophthalmopathy. Researchers took RNA transcripts and amplified the TCR beta CDR3 regions from them. First-round RT-PCR of the TCR CDR3 relied on the HTBI primer set. Using its own MiXCR run on the multiplex PCR reads, TCRdb lists one record per CDR3 protein. The sample carries some 460,000 distinct CDR3 sequences, less than 20% recorded once. The sequenced sample consisted of blood. The source of these receptors is a woman aged 18-29 years with Graves' hyperthyroidism.

Points on this clonotype: One junction end does not reproduce the germline sequence, and a read error may be involved. The chain couples TRBV7-7 to TRBJ2-5, with 11 bases identical to TRBD2. Looked up from germline, CDR1 is SSHAT and CDR2 is FNYEAQ (reference sequence). This CDR3 region has 14 residues. The CDR3 DNA follows: TGTGCTAGCAGCTATCTAGCGGGGGGCGCGACCCAGTACTTC. Translated: CASSYLAGGATQYF.

This chain uses TRBV30 with TRBJ2-2, with a tentative D call TRBD2 (5 bases). The germline gives CDR1 GTSNPN, CDR2 SVGIG (reference sequence). Trimming cost V 3 bases and J 4 bases, with 12 bases left between them. This CDR3 has 14 residues. The CDR3: CAWRTGSATGELFF. In DNA form, the CDR3 reads TGTGCCTGGAGGACGGGGTCGGCCACCGGGGAGCTGTTTTTT.

This chain connects TRBV3-1 to TRBJ1-5; TRBD1 matches at 9 bases. The J segment lost 11 bases and the V segment lost 4 bases, leaving 9 bases of the junction unmatched. The CDR3 is made up of 14 amino acids. From germline, CDR1 is LGHDT and CDR2 YNNKEL (reference sequence). CDR3 residues: CASSRTGAPGTQHF. In nucleotides, the CDR3 is TGTGCCAGCAGCCGGACAGGGGCACCCGGGACCCAGCATTTT.

The chain has TRBV6-1 and TRBJ2-7; 7 positions match TRBD1. Losses at the gene ends were 6 bases for V and 6 bases for J; bases not matched to a gene: 14. CDR1 and CDR2 (germline): MNHNS, SASEGT. The length of the CDR3 is 15 residues. The CDR3 DNA follows: TGTGCCAGCAGGCAGGGGGATCTAGGGCTTAGCGAGCAGTACTTC. Translating gives CASRQGDLGLSEQYF.

The chain carries TRBV7-2 and TRBJ1-1; D gene ambiguous. Germline V gives CDR1 SGHTA, CDR2 FQGNSA. The CDR3 contains 12 residues. V lost 2 bases, J lost 10 bases, and 11 bases lay in between. CDR3 sequence (DNA): TGTGCCAGCAGCTTATTCCGGGTCGGAGCTTTCTTT. Its translation: CASSLFRVGAFF.

This chain uses TRBV15 with TRBJ2-5; D tentatively reads TRBD1 or TRBD2 (5 bases each). Germline V gene lookup returns CDR1 LNHNV and CDR2 YYDKDF (reference sequence). The CDR3 totals 15 residues. V was trimmed by 8 bases and J by 0 bases, leaving 16 bases between them. The CDR3 bases are TGTGCCACCTCCAAAGCAGGGACCAACCAAGAGACCCAGTACTTC. Translation gives CATSKAGTNQETQYF.

The gene calls are TRBV20-1 and TRBJ2-2; D is unresolved. This CDR3 is built from 14 residues. Trimming took off 1 base at V and 4 bases at J, with 10 bases between the two ends. The germline CDR1 and CDR2 sequences are DFQATT and SNEGSKA (reference sequence). CDR3 protein: CSARGSYSTGELFF. The CDR3 DNA reads TGCAGTGCTAGAGGTTCCTACTCCACCGGGGAGCTGTTTTTT.

This clonotype was observed at least ten times. This chain links TRBV29-1 with TRBJ2-7; weak D call: TRBD1 (6 bases). The CDR3 runs to 12 residues. Germline V CDR1 and CDR2: SQVTM, ANQGSEA. V was cut by 3 bases and J by 2 bases, with 8 bases left in between. For the CDR3, the DNA is TGCAGCGTTGAGGACAGCACCTACGAGCAGTACTTC. This translates into CSVEDSTYEQYF.

This clonotype has just a few counts. The chain has TRBV9 and TRBJ2-7; D call uncertain. The CDR3 spans 14 residues. V lost 4 bases and J 0 bases, leaving 11 bases between the germline ends. Germline V gives CDR1 SGDLS, CDR2 YYNGEE. CDR3 sequence reads: CASSLSPFSYEQYF. Here the CDR3 DNA reads TGTGCCAGCAGCCTAAGTCCGTTCTCCTACGAGCAGTACTTC.

V is TRBV4-1 and J is TRBJ2-1, with 8 bases lining up with TRBD2. V was pared by 2 bases and J by 8 bases, with 8 bases of the junction left unmatched. Germline CDR1 is MGHRA and CDR2 is YSYEKL. This CDR3 contains 15 residues. The CDR3 coding sequence is TGCGCCAGCAGCCAAATTAGCGGGATCCCCCATGAGCAGTTCTTC. It encodes CASSQISGIPHEQFF.

This clonotype was found many times. The chain recombines TRBV20-1 with TRBJ2-7; TRBD1 matches 10 bases. With 4 bases clipped from V and 5 bases from J, the junction kept 11 bases outside the gene matches. CDR1 is DFQATT and CDR2 is SNEGSKA in the germline V gene (reference sequence). The CDR3 consists of 15 residues. The CDR3 is CSAKGGTGDLDEQYF. The CDR3 DNA reads TGCAGTGCTAAAGGGGGGACAGGGGACTTAGACGAGCAGTACTTC.

This clonotype was recorded a few times. A single base separates this from a much larger clone, so it may be a read error. The chain joins TRBV20-1 to TRBJ1-4; TRBD1 might be the D (6 bases). Germline V gene lookup returns CDR1 DFQATT and CDR2 SNEGSKA (reference sequence). Trimming stripped 6 bases from V and 8 bases from J, with 16 bases between. This CDR3 region has 13 residues. CDR3 DNA sequence: TGCAGTGCCGAAGGGGGGCGGGAGGAAAAACTGTTTTTT. This encodes CSAEGGREEKLFF.

Of note for this clonotype: Possible read error: a much larger clone is one base away. This chain links TRBV9 with TRBJ2-3, with a tentative D call TRBD2 (5 bases). Trimming removed 4 bases from V and 2 bases from J, with 14 bases in between. This CDR3 comprises 15 residues. Germline CDR1 SGDLS, CDR2 YYNGEE. In DNA form, the CDR3 reads TGTGCCAGCAGCATCGGCGGGCCGATCACAGATACGCAGTATTTT. It translates to CASSIGGPITDTQYF.

In its sample, this clonotype was seen many times. The chain joins TRBV12-3 or TRBV12-4 to TRBJ2-1; D is unclear. CDR3 length equals 13 residues. The ends were cut back, 11 bases at V and 6 bases at J, with 17 bases in the middle. CDR3 in DNA: TGTGCCGCACTGCACCACGGCTCCAATGAGCAGTTCTTC. This translates into CAALHHGSNEQFF.

A single count supports this clonotype. The CDR3, as DNA: TGCAGTGCTATTTTGTCTAGCGGGAGAAAGGGGACAGATACGCAGTATTTT. It codes for CSAILSSGRKGTDTQYF. The genes are TRBV20-1 and TRBJ2-3; 10 bases align to TRBD2. V lost 4 bases and J lost 3; bases outside the gene matches: 13. CDR1 DFQATT and CDR2 SNEGSKA come from the germline V gene (reference sequence). This CDR3 spans 17 amino acids.

The chain is built from TRBV20-1 and TRBJ2-5, with a tentative D call TRBD1 (5 bases). The CDR3 has 14 amino acids. Germline CDR1 reads DFQATT; CDR2 reads SNEGSKA (reference sequence). V lost 0 bases and J 4 bases, leaving 12 bases between the germline ends. DNA of the CDR3: TGCAGTGCTAGAGACAGGGTCGGCGTAGAGACCCAGTACTTC. Protein product: CSARDRVGVETQYF.

The chain joins TRBV7-9 to TRBJ2-6; the D is unclear. There are 14 residues in the CDR3. Germline-derived CDR1 and CDR2 are SEHNR and FQNEAQ (reference sequence). Trimming stripped 3 bases from V and 4 bases from J, with 7 bases between. The CDR3 region is CASSFVSGANVLTF. CDR3 in DNA: TGTGCCAGCAGCTTTGTTTCCGGGGCCAACGTCCTGACTTTC. Based on the CDR3 plus reference TRBV7-9 and TRBJ2-6, the full variable domain is DTGVSQNPRHKITKRGQNVTFRCDPISEHNRLYWYRQTLGQGPEFLTYFQNEAQLEKSRLLSDRFSAERPKGSFSTLEIQRTEQGDSAMYLCASSFVSGANVLTFGAGSRLTVL.

The rearrangement uses TRBV19 and TRBJ2-1, with 12 bases aligning to TRBD2. Germline V CDR1 and CDR2: LNHDA, SQIVND (reference sequence). With V trimmed by 9 bases and J by 4 bases, 10 bases remained unmatched. The CDR3 loop spans 16 amino acids. The CDR3 bases are TGTGCCAGCCTCAGTACTAGCGGGGGGCCATACAATGAGCAGTTCTTC. Its protein product is CASLSTSGGPYNEQFF.

This clonotype was seen ten or more times. V gene TRBV9 combines with J gene TRBJ2-5; 13 nucleotides line up with TRBD2. The CDR3 runs to 16 residues. Trimming took 3 bases from V and 2 from J; bases not matched to a gene: 4. Per the germline V gene, CDR1 is SGDLS and CDR2 is YYNGEE. DNA of the CDR3: TGTGCCAGCAGCGAGGGACTAGCGGGGTTTCAAGAGACCCAGTACTTC. Amino acid sequence: CASSEGLAGFQETQYF.

This clonotype was found many times. The chain joins TRBV2 to TRBJ2-1; 8 positions agree with TRBD1. The germline V gene encodes CDR1 SNHLY and CDR2 FYNNEI. V lost 6 bases, J lost 9 bases, and 10 bases stayed unmatched. The CDR3 runs 14 residues. The CDR3 loop is CASSRRTGIGEQFF. CDR3 sequence (DNA): TGTGCCAGCAGCCGCCGGACAGGGATCGGTGAGCAGTTCTTC. Combining the CDR3 with reference TRBV2 and TRBJ2-1 gives the whole variable domain EPEVTQTPSHQVTQMGQEVILRCVPISNHLYFYWYRQILGQKVEFLVSFYNNEISEKSEIFDDQFSVERPDGSNFTLKIRSTKLEDSAMYFCASSRRTGIGEQFFGPGTRLTVL.

Worth noting for this clonotype: A clone one base away is much larger, so this may be a read error. The chain links TRBV9 to TRBJ2-5, with D tentatively TRBD1 or TRBD2 (5 bases each). V lost 0 bases to trimming and J lost 5 bases, with 14 bases between them. This CDR3 comprises 15 residues. Germline V gene data show CDR1 as SGDLS and CDR2 as YYNGEE. DNA for the CDR3: TGTGCCAGCAGCGTAGGGGACCCCCCTGGGGAGACCCAGTACTTC. This encodes CASSVGDPPGETQYF.

In this sample, this clonotype turned up many times. The rearrangement uses TRBV5-1 and TRBJ2-4; 11 bases line up with TRBD2. J was trimmed by 3 bases and V by 1 base; bases with no gene match: 9. CDR3 size: 18 residues. From germline, CDR1 is SGHRS and CDR2 YFSETQ. Written as DNA, the CDR3 is TGCGCCAGCAGCTTGAGCGGACTAGCGGGTTCAGGCAAAAACATTCAGTACTTC. Translated: CASSLSGLAGSGKNIQYF.

This clonotype showed up many times. This chain uses TRBV10-3 with TRBJ1-5; weak D call: TRBD1 (5 bases). The germline V gene encodes CDR1 ENHRY and CDR2 SYGVKD. This CDR3 region has 13 residues. Trimming cost V 9 bases and J 3 bases, with 12 bases left between them. The CDR3 is CAIGRGSNQPQHF. Here the CDR3 DNA reads TGTGCCATTGGACGGGGCTCCAATCAGCCCCAGCATTTT.

This clonotype was observed at least ten times. The chain combines TRBV20-1 with TRBJ2-1; weak D call: TRBD1 (5 bases). This CDR3 has 15 residues. V was shortened by 0 bases and J by 4 bases, with 13 bases between the two germline ends. In germline, CDR1 is DFQATT, CDR2 SNEGSKA (reference sequence). The CDR3 DNA reads as TGCAGTGCTAGAGAAGGGAAAAGGGGTTACAATGAGCAGTTCTTC. Translated, it gives CSAREGKRGYNEQFF.

In this sample, this clonotype turned up many times. J is TRBJ2-1 and V is TRBV20-1, with D hard to call. The CDR3 runs 13 residues. V lost 5 bases and J lost 9, with 17 bases in between. In germline, CDR1 is DFQATT, CDR2 SNEGSKA (reference sequence). The CDR3 DNA sequence: TGCAGTGCTTTGGGCTCAGTGGCGACTGAGCAGTTCTTC. Protein sequence: CSALGSVATEQFF.

This clonotype has a handful of counts. This clone may be a read error of a much larger clone one base away. This sequence joins TRBV20-1 and TRBJ2-1; 11 bases line up with TRBD2. The DNA matches TRBJ2-7 better at its end, which makes the J call doubtful. The CDR3 length is 16 residues. In germline, CDR1 is DFQATT, CDR2 SNEGSKA (reference sequence). The CDR3 DNA follows: TGCAGTGCTCGACTCTCTAGCGGGAGGACCTACAATGAGCAGTACTTC. Translation: CSARLSSGRTYNEQYF.

The chain couples TRBV18 to TRBJ2-2; no clear D. The CDR3 length is 11 residues. Germline V gene sequence: CDR1 KGHSH, CDR2 LQKENI. V lost 3 bases, J lost 13 bases, and 9 bases lay in between. In nucleotides, the CDR3 is TGTGCCAGCTCACCCTCTTTGTGGCTGTTTTTT. It encodes CASSPSLWLFF.

This chain joins TRBV19 and TRBJ1-1, with 8 bases aligning to TRBD1. J lost 2 bases, V lost 3 bases, and 11 bases had no gene match. The germline CDR1 and CDR2 sequences are LNHDA and SQIVND (reference sequence). The length of the CDR3 is 17 residues. Written as DNA, the CDR3 is TGTGCCAGTAGTATTGGCAGGGGGCTCGTGAGAAACACTGAAGCTTTCTTT. This translates into CASSIGRGLVRNTEAFF.

This clonotype was found a few times. The rearrangement links TRBV6-2 or TRBV6-3 to TRBJ2-6; D ambiguous. V was cut by 5 bases and J by 0 bases, with 8 bases left in between. Looked up from germline, CDR1 is MNHEY and CDR2 is SVGEGT. This CDR3 is 15 amino acids long. CDR3 coding DNA: TGTGCCAGCAGTCCTCAGGACTCTGGGGCCAACGTCCTGACTTTC. Translated, it gives CASSPQDSGANVLTF.

In DNA, the CDR3 is TGTGCCATCAGTGAGGGGGCTAACTATGGCTACACCTTC. It codes for CAISEGANYGYTF. The chain recombines TRBV10-3 with TRBJ1-2; D call uncertain. Trimming removed 2 bases at V and 0 bases at J, with 4 bases between. The CDR3 totals 13 residues. CDR1 ENHRY and CDR2 SYGVKD come from the germline V gene.